The 23 T cell receptor beta chains below were found in one sample sequenced in a study of OX40 agonist ivuxolimab in advanced cancers. The method was immunoSEQ multiplex PCR; TCRdb's version includes in-frame clones alone and lacks a portion of them. The data hold some 41,000 clones, with 70% to 90% observed a single time. The specimen comprised CD4+ or CD8+ T cells sorted from blood, sampled in a trial of the OX40 agonist ivuxolimab. The receptors were sampled from an adult with an advanced solid tumor such as melanoma, head and neck, liver or kidney cancer.

CDR3 amino acids: CASSQDRWASSYEQYF. The CDR3 DNA is TGTGCCAGCAGCCAAGATCGTTGGGCAAGCTCCTACGAGCAGTACTTC. The chain links TRBV4-2 to TRBJ2-5; D unresolved. The DNA end is more similar to TRBJ2-7, so the J call may be wrong. Germline CDR1 LGHNA, CDR2 YNFKEQ. The CDR3 covers 16 residues.

This chain uses TRBV9 with TRBJ2-7; D is unresolved. This CDR3 is built from 14 residues. Per the germline V gene, CDR1 is SGDLS and CDR2 is YYNGEE. V lost 0 bases and J lost 0, with 7 bases in between. CDR3 sequence: CASSVGVVSYEQYF. The CDR3 bases are TGTGCCAGCAGCGTAGGGGTCGTCTCCTACGAGCAGTACTTC.

This clone came up once. The chain uses TRBV7-6 and TRBJ1-6, with no clear D. The CDR3 sequence is 13 residues long. The germline V gene encodes CDR1 SGHVS and CDR2 FNYEAQ. V shed 6 bases and J shed 5 bases, with 8 bases lying between them. CDR3 sequence: CASRGGNNSPLHF. The CDR3, as DNA: TGTGCCAGCAGAGGCGGGAATAATTCACCCCTCCACTTT.

The V call is TRBV9, the J call TRBJ1-1, with D perhaps matching TRBD1 (5 bases). Germline CDR1 reads SGDLS; CDR2 reads YYNGEE. Trimming pared 3 bases from V and 2 bases from J, leaving 17 bases between. The CDR3 spans 16 residues. CDR3 loop: CASSAKSQAINTEAFF. In DNA form, the CDR3 reads TGTGCCAGCAGCGCGAAATCACAGGCCATAAACACTGAAGCTTTCTTT.

The table lists this clone with a few counts. V is TRBV2 and J is TRBJ2-1, with D unresolved. Trimming shortened V by 6 bases and J by 0 bases, and 6 bases separated the two germline ends. The CDR3 has 13 amino acids. CDR1 is SNHLY and CDR2 is FYNNEI in the germline V gene. CDR3 in amino acids: CASRDLSYNEQFF. Written as DNA, the CDR3 is TGTGCCAGCAGGGATCTCTCCTACAATGAGCAGTTCTTC.

V is TRBV27 and J is TRBJ2-7; tentative D call: TRBD1 (7 bases). Germline CDR1 MNHEY, CDR2 SMNVEV (reference sequence). The CDR3 is made up of 15 amino acids. Trimming left V 8 bases short and J 0 bases short, with 17 bases between. The CDR3 sequence: CASGAPGGSSYEQYF. The CDR3, as DNA: TGTGCCAGCGGAGCACCAGGGGGGAGCTCCTACGAGCAGTACTTC.

The CDR3 reads CASSLVYRGLYEQYF. CDR3 bases: TGTGCCAGCAGCTTAGTGTACAGGGGGCTCTACGAGCAGTACTTC. V is TRBV7-8 and J is TRBJ2-7; 9 nucleotides match TRBD1. CDR3 length equals 15 residues. V was clipped by 1 base and J by 3 bases; unmatched bases: 4. Germline lookup yields CDR1 SGHVS and CDR2 FQNEAQ.

The CDR3 region is CASSLTAGSHNEKLFF. CDR3 coding DNA: TGTGCCAGCAGTTTAACGGCAGGATCGCATAATGAAAAACTGTTTTTT. The chain couples TRBV28 to TRBJ1-4; D gene unclear. Germline CDR1 is MDHEN and CDR2 is SYDVKM. Deletions cut 2 bases from V and 4 bases from J, with 14 bases between. This CDR3 comprises 16 residues.

The chain recombines TRBV5-6 with TRBJ1-1, with a weak D call TRBD1 (5 bases). CDR3 length equals 17 residues. V lost 1 base and J lost 0, with 16 bases in between. CDR1 and CDR2 (germline): SGHDT, YYEEEE. As DNA, the CDR3 is TGTGCCAGCAGCTTGTTTCGGCAGGGACTCATGAACACTGAAGCTTTCTTT. It encodes CASSLFRQGLMNTEAFF.

The chain carries TRBV19 and TRBJ2-7; 9 bases align to TRBD2. The CDR3 length is 16 residues. Per germline, CDR1 LNHDA and CDR2 SQIVND (reference sequence). Trimming at V came to 3 bases and at J to 3 bases, leaving 9 bases not matched to a gene. The CDR3 spells CASSMSLAGNFYEQYF. The CDR3, as DNA: TGTGCCAGTAGTATGAGCCTAGCGGGGAATTTCTACGAGCAGTACTTC.

The V and J genes are TRBV30 and TRBJ2-7, with TRBD2 as a possible D gene (6 bases). Between the trimmed V and J ends, which lost 0 bases and 9 bases, there was a span of 21 bases. Germline V lookup: CDR1 GTSNPN, CDR2 SVGIG (reference sequence). The CDR3 has 15 amino acids. CDR3 in amino acids: CAWSVRRRGGRRQYF. The CDR3 DNA is TGTGCCTGGAGTGTAAGGCGGCGGGGAGGTAGGAGGCAGTACTTC.

This clone has more than one count but fewer than ten. The V and J genes are TRBV6-5 and TRBJ2-2; perhaps TRBD2 as D (5 bases). Trimming shortened V by 5 bases and J by 3 bases, and 7 bases separated the two germline ends. Germline CDR1 MNHEY, CDR2 SVGAGI. The CDR3 sequence is 13 residues long. CDR3 sequence reads: CASSVGDTGELFF. DNA of the CDR3: TGTGCCAGCAGTGTCGGGGACACCGGGGAGCTGTTTTTT.

This CDR3 is CASSSGVLLAFF. CDR3 DNA sequence: TGTGCCAGCAGCTCTGGTGTCCTTTTGGCTTTCTTT. The V gene is TRBV7-9, the J gene TRBJ1-1; the D is unclear. CDR1 and CDR2 (germline): SEHNR, FQNEAQ (reference sequence). V dropped 4 bases and J dropped 11 bases, with 14 bases sitting between them. This CDR3 comprises 12 residues.

The CDR3 region is CASNLEGLEQYF. DNA of the CDR3: TGTGCCAGCAATCTTGAGGGGCTCGAGCAGTACTTC. The V and J genes are TRBV6-1 and TRBJ2-7; D tentatively reads TRBD1 or TRBD2 (5 bases each). The CDR3 sequence is 12 residues long. CDR1 is MNHNS and CDR2 is SASEGT in the germline V gene. V lost 7 bases to trimming and J lost 6 bases, with 13 bases between them.

The V call is TRBV30, the J call TRBJ1-1, with a weak D call TRBD1 (6 bases). The CDR3 loop spans 13 amino acids. Germline V gene sequence: CDR1 GTSNPN, CDR2 SVGIG (reference sequence). Trimming pared 3 bases from V and 5 bases from J, leaving 13 bases between. CDR3 DNA sequence: TGTGCCTGGAGGTGGGCAGGGGAAACTGAAGCTTTCTTT. Amino acids: CAWRWAGETEAFF.

The J gene is TRBJ2-5, the V gene TRBV7-6; a possible D gene is TRBD2 (6 bases). TRBJ2-7 matches the DNA end more closely, so the J call is doubtful. The germline V gene encodes CDR1 SGHVS and CDR2 FNYEAQ. The CDR3 consists of 14 residues. CDR3 nucleotides: TGTGCCAGCAGCTTAGAGGAGGGGCGTTACGAGCAGTACTTC. This gives the protein CASSLEEGRYEQYF.

This chain connects TRBV7-6 to TRBJ1-5; D is undetermined. Germline CDR1 is SGHVS and CDR2 is FNYEAQ. The CDR3 totals 14 residues. V lost 1 base and J lost 0, with 4 bases in between. Written as DNA, the CDR3 is TGTGCCAGCAGCTTAGTCTATAGCAATCAGCCCCAGCATTTT. Amino acids: CASSLVYSNQPQHF.

J is TRBJ2-5 and V is TRBV4-3; D call uncertain. The CDR3 contains 16 residues. V gave up 3 bases and J gave up 5 bases, with 19 bases separating them. In germline, CDR1 is LGHNA, CDR2 YSLEER. The DNA for the CDR3 is TGCGCCAGCAGCCACGGTCCAACAGACCTTAGGGAGACCCAGTACTTC. It codes for CASSHGPTDLRETQYF.

The genes are TRBV9 and TRBJ2-3; 11 bases align to TRBD2. Per the germline V gene, CDR1 is SGDLS and CDR2 is YYNGEE. The CDR3 runs to 19 residues. The ends lost 0 bases at V and 1 base at J; junction bases unmatched: 10. Here the CDR3 reads CASSVGPGLADSRTDTQYF. The CDR3 DNA follows: TGTGCCAGCAGCGTAGGACCGGGACTAGCGGATTCCCGCACAGATACGCAGTATTTT.

The chain is built from TRBV10-3 and TRBJ2-2; D is ambiguous. This CDR3 spans 14 amino acids. Germline CDR1 and CDR2: ENHRY and SYGVKD. The V gene lost 3 bases and the J gene lost 4 bases, with 9 bases spanning the gap. Here the CDR3 reads CAISDPASTGELFF. The CDR3, as DNA: TGTGCCATCAGTGATCCGGCCTCCACCGGGGAGCTGTTTTTT.

The chain is built from TRBV12-5 and TRBJ2-2, with D unresolved. V dropped 1 base and J dropped 3 bases, with 15 bases sitting between them. Germline V gene lookup returns CDR1 LGHNT and CDR2 FRNRAP. The CDR3 totals 17 residues. CDR3 sequence: CASGLAQSGADTGELFF. The CDR3 nucleotides read TGTGCTAGTGGTTTGGCCCAATCGGGCGCCGACACCGGGGAGCTGTTTTTT.

The chain carries TRBV4-1 and TRBJ2-7, with TRBD1 identical over 8 bases. Germline CDR1 MGHRA, CDR2 YSYEKL. V gave up 4 bases and J gave up 3 bases; unmatched junction bases: 14. The CDR3 totals 17 residues. CDR3 sequence reads: CASSLRSIGQGFYEQYF. The CDR3 DNA reads TGCGCCAGCAGCCTACGGTCTATAGGACAGGGCTTCTACGAGCAGTACTTC.

This clone turned up a few times. The gene calls are TRBV7-9 and TRBJ2-1, with 14 bases matching TRBD2. V was pared by 4 bases and J by 7 bases, with 6 bases of the junction left unmatched. This CDR3 is 16 amino acids long. Per the germline V gene, CDR1 is SEHNR and CDR2 is FQNEAQ (reference sequence). CDR3 sequence: CASSSSGLAGVNEQFF. The CDR3 bases are TGTGCCAGCAGCTCCTCGGGACTAGCGGGAGTTAATGAGCAGTTCTTC.